This TCR beta chain was retrieved from a study of shared clonotypes between healthy human individuals. Germline-derived CDR1 and CDR2 are MGHRA and YSYEKL. CDR3 length: 16 residues. The junction had 2 bases not matched to a gene; V was cut back by 1 base and J by 0 bases. Profiled with immunoSEQ multiplex PCR; TCRdb holds only in-frame clones, not every one. The sample shows 530,000 or so clones, 75% to 80% of them seen only once. This clone was observed a single time. V gene TRBV4-1 combines with J gene TRBJ2-1, with 8 positions matching TRBD2. This clonotype was sampled from a woman aged 40 to 55 in good health. Some clones in this sample may be carry-over from other donors' samples. The sample consisted of PBMCs. The CDR3 DNA is TGCGCCAGCAGCCAAGTTAGCGGGACCTCCTACAATGAGCAGTTCTTC. Protein product: CASSQVSGTSYNEQFF.